The 11 T cell receptor beta chains in this list originate from one sample, sequenced in a study of T cell responses to AZD1222 COVID-19 vaccine. The repertoire was sequenced with immunoSEQ multiplex PCR; TCRdb's copy has only in-frame clones and lacks some. The sample includes more than 250,000 clones, approximately 93% of them seen just once. The source material was peripheral blood, sampled on day 0 of AZD1222 vaccination. The receptors come from an adult in good health.

The rearrangement joins TRBV6-5 to TRBJ2-7; D is unclear. This CDR3 has 14 residues. Deletions cut 7 bases from V and 1 base from J, with 14 bases between. The germline gives CDR1 MNHEY, CDR2 SVGAGI. This chain's CDR3 is CASTETGRSYEQYF. The CDR3 DNA sequence: TGTGCCAGCACCGAAACGGGTCGATCCTACGAGCAGTACTTC.

This clone was seen only once. CDR3 region: CAIRGGTFNEQFF. The CDR3 region has the DNA TGTGCCATCCGGGGGGGCACCTTCAATGAGCAGTTCTTC. The J gene is TRBJ2-1, the V gene TRBV10-3; 8 bases agree with TRBD2. In germline, CDR1 is ENHRY, CDR2 SYGVKD. The CDR3 has 13 residues. The junction had 6 bases not matched to a gene; V was cut back by 8 bases and J by 6 bases.

The chain is built from TRBV7-3 and TRBJ2-7; TRBD1 is a possible D gene (6 bases). CDR1 is SGHTA, CDR2 FQGTGA, per germline. The CDR3 loop spans 13 amino acids. The V and J ends lost 5 bases and 3 bases respectively, with 11 bases between them. The CDR3 DNA sequence: TGTGCCAGCAGCCTCGGGACAAACTACGAGCAGTACTTC. Protein product: CASSLGTNYEQYF. Drawing the rest from reference TRBV7-3 and TRBJ2-7, the complete variable domain is GAGVSQTPSNKVTEKGKYVELRCDPISGHTALYWYRQSLGQGPEFLIYFQGTGAADDSGLPNDRFFAVRPEGSVSTLKIQRTERGDSAVYLCASSLGTNYEQYFGPGTRLTVT.

This chain links TRBV29-1 with TRBJ1-1; D unresolved. V was cut by 3 bases and J by 2 bases, with 10 bases left in between. The CDR3 length is 13 residues. The germline CDR1 and CDR2 sequences are SQVTM and ANQGSEA. The CDR3: CSVDKDGNTEAFF. CDR3 nucleotides: TGCAGCGTTGATAAGGACGGTAACACTGAAGCTTTCTTT.

The chain uses TRBV7-8 and TRBJ1-1; no clear D. Germline CDR1 is SGHVS and CDR2 is FQNEAQ. The CDR3 is 13 amino acids. Deletions cut 4 bases from V and 11 bases from J, with 17 bases between. The chain's CDR3 is CASSSTGPFPAFF. The CDR3 DNA is TGTGCCAGCAGCTCGACGGGCCCCTTCCCGGCTTTCTTT.

The chain couples TRBV7-6 to TRBJ2-3, with 11 bases lining up with TRBD2. This CDR3 contains 15 residues. Looked up from germline, CDR1 is SGHVS and CDR2 is FNYEAQ. Trimming took 4 bases from V and 14 from J; bases not matched to a gene: 14. CDR3 nucleotides: TGTGCCAGCAGCTCGTTGACTAGCGGGGAACCGGGTTTGTATTTT. It is translated as CASSSLTSGEPGLYF.

This clone is a singleton in its sample. This chain connects TRBV19 to TRBJ2-7; perhaps TRBD2 as D (6 bases). The CDR3 is 14 amino acids. V lost 4 bases and J 4 bases, leaving 14 bases between the germline ends. CDR1 and CDR2 from the germline V gene are LNHDA and SQIVND (reference sequence). The CDR3 DNA reads TGTGCCAGTAGTAGGGGGGAAGGAGTTTACGAGCAGTACTTC. Amino acids: CASSRGEGVYEQYF.

The V gene is TRBV19, the J gene TRBJ2-1, with TRBD2 matching over 10 bases. CDR1 and CDR2 (germline): LNHDA, SQIVND (reference sequence). With V trimmed by 5 bases and J by 0 bases, 10 bases remained unmatched. The CDR3 extends over 18 amino acids. CDR3 protein: CASSPRYSGGLSYNEQFF. CDR3 bases: TGTGCCAGTAGTCCGCGGTATAGCGGGGGGCTCTCCTACAATGAGCAGTTCTTC.

The V and J genes are TRBV19 and TRBJ1-2; maybe TRBD1 (6 bases). This CDR3 is 14 amino acids long. Looked up from germline, CDR1 is LNHDA and CDR2 is SQIVND (reference sequence). Deletions cut 7 bases from V and 2 bases from J, with 14 bases between. CDR3 sequence reads: CASTRVGGNYGYTF. In DNA, the CDR3 is TGTGCCAGTACCCGAGTGGGGGGCAACTATGGCTACACCTTC.

This clone has only one observation. The chain couples TRBV7-8 to TRBJ1-2; D is ambiguous. The CDR3 totals 15 residues. CDR1 SGHVS and CDR2 FQNEAQ come from the germline V gene. Trimming pared 5 bases from V and 3 bases from J, leaving 16 bases between. As DNA, the CDR3 is TGTGCCAGCAGCCCCCGGGTCCCACGGGACTATGGCTACACCTTC. Its protein is CASSPRVPRDYGYTF.

CDR3 in DNA: TGTGCCAGCAGACAGGTCAGCTCCTACGAGCAGTACTTC. Encoded protein: CASRQVSSYEQYF. The J gene is TRBJ2-7, the V gene TRBV10-3; D possibly corresponds to TRBD1 (6 bases). CDR1 and CDR2 (germline): ENHRY, SYGVKD. Trimming shortened V by 10 bases and J by 0 bases, and 13 bases separated the two germline ends. The length of the CDR3 is 13 residues.